This T cell receptor (beta chain) was recovered during a study of control samples from healthy donors and cancer patients. The V gene end was trimmed by 2 bases and the J gene end by 0 bases; junction bases not matched to a gene: 5. The CDR3 contains 16 residues. Germline assignment: CDR1 SGHKS and CDR2 YYEKEE (reference sequence). Sequencing was performed with immunoSEQ multiplex PCR; in TCRdb, only in-frame clones are kept and a portion is missing. The ten most abundant clones cover roughly 2% of a sample with fewer than 200,000 clones. This receptor was taken from a woman under 40 in good health. This chain uses TRBV5-5 with TRBJ1-5, with 7 bases identical to TRBD1. Sequenced input: blood. CDR3 in DNA: TGTGCCAGCAGCTTAAGACAGGGCAATAGCAATCAGCCCCAGCATTTT. It translates to CASSLRQGNSNQPQHF.